The clone carrying this T cell receptor beta chain turned up a few times. The antigen is unknown. The CDR3 has 16 residues. CDR1 is SGDLS and CDR2 is YYNGEE in the germline V gene. The V end was cut by 0 bases, the J end by 1 base, with 13 bases between. The data belong to a study of T cells in Graves' hyperthyroidism and ophthalmopathy. Study observations and caveats: Progression to ophthalmopathy was predicted a median of approximately seven months early.

RNA transcripts were the template for amplifying TCR beta CDR3 regions. HTBI primers were the set used in a first-round RT-PCR of the TCR CDR3. TCRdb called the multiplex PCR reads again in MiXCR, with one record for every CDR3 protein. The table lists hundreds of thousands of distinct CDR3 sequences, 13% of them singletons, with 9.2% in the top ten. Absent ophthalmopathy progression within 18 months defined stable Graves' hyperthyroidism. Diagnoses used clinical symptoms, serum thyroxine and TRAb, thyroid ultrasound and orbital computed tomography. This sequence originates from a woman younger than 35 with Graves' hyperthyroidism. Material: blood. The V gene is TRBV9, the J gene TRBJ1-1, with D uncertain. CDR3 in amino acids: CASSVVTRAGNTEAFF. The CDR3 region has the DNA TGTGCCAGCAGCGTAGTTACCCGCGCGGGGAACACTGAAGCTTTCTTT.